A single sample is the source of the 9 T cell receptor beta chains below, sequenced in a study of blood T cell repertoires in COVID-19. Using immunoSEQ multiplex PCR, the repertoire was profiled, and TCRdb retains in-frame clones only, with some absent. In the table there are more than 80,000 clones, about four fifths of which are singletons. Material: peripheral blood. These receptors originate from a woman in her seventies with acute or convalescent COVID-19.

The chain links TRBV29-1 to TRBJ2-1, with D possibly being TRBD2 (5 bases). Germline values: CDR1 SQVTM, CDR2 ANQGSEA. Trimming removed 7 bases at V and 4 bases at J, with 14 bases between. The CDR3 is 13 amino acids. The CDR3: CSGSRDLYNEQFF. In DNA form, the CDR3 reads TGCAGCGGGTCCCGGGATCTATACAATGAGCAGTTCTTC.

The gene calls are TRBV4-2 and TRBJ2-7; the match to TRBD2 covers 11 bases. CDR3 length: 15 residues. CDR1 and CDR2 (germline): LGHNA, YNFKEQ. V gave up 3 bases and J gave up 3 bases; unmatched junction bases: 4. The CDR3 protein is CASSHFTSGGYEQYF. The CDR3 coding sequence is TGTGCCAGCAGCCATTTTACTAGCGGGGGCTACGAGCAGTACTTC.

CDR3 loop: CASSSRQNWAFF. The CDR3 DNA follows: TGTGCCAGCAGCTCCAGACAGAATTGGGCTTTCTTT. This sequence joins TRBV11-3 and TRBJ1-1; tentatively, D is TRBD1 (5 bases). Germline V gene sequence: CDR1 SGHNT, CDR2 YENEEA. The CDR3 consists of 12 residues. V was cut by 4 bases and J by 11 bases, with 14 bases left in between. Combining the CDR3 with reference TRBV11-3 and TRBJ1-1 gives the whole variable domain EAGVVQSPRYKIIEKKQPVAFWCNPISGHNTLYWYLQNLGQGPELLIRYENEEAVDDSQLPKDRFSAERLKGVDSTLKIQPAELGDSAVYLCASSSRQNWAFFGQGTRLTVV.

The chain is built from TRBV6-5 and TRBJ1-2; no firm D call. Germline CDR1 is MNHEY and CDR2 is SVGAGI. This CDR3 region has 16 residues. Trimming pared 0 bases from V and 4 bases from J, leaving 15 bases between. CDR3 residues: CASSYSGFGVGYGYTF. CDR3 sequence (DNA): TGTGCCAGCAGTTACTCGGGCTTCGGGGTCGGCTATGGCTACACCTTC.

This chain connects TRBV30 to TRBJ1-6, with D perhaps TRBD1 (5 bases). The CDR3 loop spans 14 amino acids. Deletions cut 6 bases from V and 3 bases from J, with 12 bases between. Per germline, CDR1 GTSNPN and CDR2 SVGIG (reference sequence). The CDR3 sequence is CACNRIFYNSPLHF. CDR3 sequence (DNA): TGTGCCTGTAACAGGATTTTCTATAATTCACCCCTCCACTTT.

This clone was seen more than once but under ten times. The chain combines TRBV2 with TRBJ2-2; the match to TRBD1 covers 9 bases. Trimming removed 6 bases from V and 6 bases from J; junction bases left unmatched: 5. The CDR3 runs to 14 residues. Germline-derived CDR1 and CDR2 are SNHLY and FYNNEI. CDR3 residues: CASRGDRDAGELFF. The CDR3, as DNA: TGTGCCAGCAGGGGGGACAGGGACGCCGGGGAGCTGTTTTTT.

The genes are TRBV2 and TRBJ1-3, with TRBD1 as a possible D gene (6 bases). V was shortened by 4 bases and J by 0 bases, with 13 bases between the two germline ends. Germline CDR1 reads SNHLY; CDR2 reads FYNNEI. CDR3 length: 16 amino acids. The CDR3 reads CASSARQAYSGNTIYF. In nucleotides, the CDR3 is TGTGCCAGCAGTGCCCGACAGGCCTACTCTGGAAACACCATATATTTT.

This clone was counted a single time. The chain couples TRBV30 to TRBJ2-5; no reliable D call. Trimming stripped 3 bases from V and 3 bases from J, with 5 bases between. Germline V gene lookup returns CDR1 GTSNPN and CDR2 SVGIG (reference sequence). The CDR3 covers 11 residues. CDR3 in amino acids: CAWSVKETQYF. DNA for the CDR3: TGTGCCTGGAGCGTAAAAGAGACCCAGTACTTC.

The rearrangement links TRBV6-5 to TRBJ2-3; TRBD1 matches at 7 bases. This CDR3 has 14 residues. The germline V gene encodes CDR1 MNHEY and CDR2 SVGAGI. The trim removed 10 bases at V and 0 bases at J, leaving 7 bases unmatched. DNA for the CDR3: TGTGCCACACACAGGGGAGCTAGCACAGATACGCAGTATTTT. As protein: CATHRGASTDTQYF.